One sample yielded the 17 T cell receptor beta chains listed below, sequenced in a study of graft-versus-host responses after intestinal transplantation. Profiling relied on immunoSEQ multiplex PCR, and the TCRdb table lists in-frame clones only, not all of them. The table shows about 85,000 clones, with approximately 90% occurring only once. These TCRs' antigens remain unknown. Sequences were derived from unstimulated CD8+ T cells sorted from spleen or lymph node cells, sampled before transplant. Receptor source: a human donor who was the organ donor for an intestinal transplant.

V usage is TRBV27 and J usage is TRBJ1-5; the match to TRBD1 covers 8 bases. J was trimmed by 2 bases and V by 3 bases; bases with no gene match: 3. There are 15 residues in the CDR3. CDR1 MNHEY and CDR2 SMNVEV come from the germline V gene (reference sequence). CDR3 bases: TGTGCCAGCAGTTTCTCGGACAGGGGCAATCAGCCCCAGCATTTT. It yields the protein CASSFSDRGNQPQHF.

The rearrangement joins TRBV2 to TRBJ2-7, with D perhaps assigned TRBD1 or TRBD2 (5 bases each). CDR3 length equals 14 residues. V shed 3 bases and J shed 5 bases, with 14 bases lying between them. CDR1 SNHLY and CDR2 FYNNEI come from the germline V gene. In nucleotides, the CDR3 is TGTGCCAGCAGTGAGATGGGGGTTATCCACGAGCAGTACTTC. This translates into CASSEMGVIHEQYF.

The chain employs TRBV27 and TRBJ1-5; 9 bases match TRBD1. After removal of 4 bases from V and 6 bases from J, the junction contained 7 bases not matched to a gene. Germline V gives CDR1 MNHEY, CDR2 SMNVEV (reference sequence). The CDR3 runs 15 residues. CDR3 in amino acids: CASSSGTGGTQPQHF. CDR3 DNA sequence: TGTGCCAGCAGTTCCGGCACAGGGGGCACTCAGCCCCAGCATTTT.

This sequence joins TRBV5-1 and TRBJ2-3, with TRBD2 identical over 11 bases. Looked up from germline, CDR1 is SGHRS and CDR2 is YFSETQ. J lost 0 bases, V lost 0 bases, and 9 bases had no gene match. This CDR3 contains 19 residues. CDR3 region: CASSLGGTSGITSTDTQYF. DNA of the CDR3: TGCGCCAGCAGCTTGGGTGGGACTAGCGGAATTACTAGCACAGATACGCAGTATTTT.

This rearrangement joins TRBV10-3 to TRBJ2-3, with D tentatively TRBD1 or TRBD2 (6 bases each). Germline V lookup: CDR1 ENHRY, CDR2 SYGVKD. Between the trimmed V and J ends, which lost 6 bases and 0 bases, there was a span of 22 bases. The length of the CDR3 is 18 residues. CDR3 DNA sequence: TGTGCCATCAGGCCTAGGGGGAGACTAGGAAGGAGCACAGATACGCAGTATTTT. Translation gives CAIRPRGRLGRSTDTQYF.

The chain is built from TRBV7-9 and TRBJ1-1; TRBD1 might be the D (5 bases). Between the trimmed V and J ends, which lost 0 bases and 5 bases, there was a span of 10 bases. Germline lookup yields CDR1 SEHNR and CDR2 FQNEAQ (reference sequence). The CDR3 runs to 14 residues. The CDR3: CASSLARVVTEAFF. The CDR3 DNA sequence: TGTGCCAGCAGCTTAGCCAGGGTTGTGACTGAAGCTTTCTTT.

V and J are TRBV7-8 and TRBJ2-7; maybe TRBD2 (7 bases). The germline gives CDR1 SGHVS, CDR2 FQNEAQ. V was cut by 2 bases and J by 5 bases, with 22 bases left in between. This CDR3 is built from 17 residues. CDR3 nucleotide sequence: TGTGCCAGCAGCTTATGGTGGGGGGCGGGAGTCTCGAACGAGCAGTACTTC. Translating it yields CASSLWWGAGVSNEQYF.

CDR3 amino acids: CASTAGYNYNEQFF. As DNA, the CDR3 is TGTGCCAGTACTGCGGGCTATAACTACAATGAGCAGTTCTTC. This chain links TRBV19 with TRBJ2-1; TRBD2 might be the D (5 bases). The V and J ends lost 7 bases and 3 bases respectively, with 13 bases between them. The V gene's germline CDR1 is LNHDA and CDR2 SQIVND (reference sequence). CDR3 length: 14 residues.

The V gene is TRBV7-8, the J gene TRBJ2-7; D is undetermined. Trimming left V 5 bases short and J 3 bases short, with 8 bases between. CDR1 is SGHVS, CDR2 FQNEAQ, per germline. This CDR3 contains 12 residues. DNA for the CDR3: TGTGCCAGCAGCCTTAATCTCTACGAGCAGTACTTC. Translating it yields CASSLNLYEQYF. Based on the CDR3 plus reference TRBV7-8 and TRBJ2-7, the full variable domain is GAGVSQSPRYKVAKRGQDVALRCDPISGHVSLFWYQQALGQGPEFLTYFQNEAQLDKSGLPSDRFFAERPEGSVSTLKIQRTQQEDSAVYLCASSLNLYEQYFGPGTRLTVT.

The genes are TRBV2 and TRBJ1-1; TRBD1 matches 8 bases. V trimming: 5 bases; J trimming: 3 bases; junction bases outside the gene matches: 5. The CDR3 has 14 residues. Germline CDR1 SNHLY, CDR2 FYNNEI. The CDR3 nucleotides read TGTGCCAGCAGTCCAGGGGGCGCAGACACTGAAGCTTTCTTT. Residues: CASSPGGADTEAFF.

The rearrangement links TRBV11-3 to TRBJ2-1, with 9 bases that match TRBD2. The CDR3 totals 18 residues. The V and J ends lost 5 bases and 7 bases, in that order; junction bases with no gene match: 18. Germline CDR1 and CDR2: SGHNT and YENEEA. Here the CDR3 DNA reads TGTGCCAGCAGCAAGTATAGCGGGAGTGGAGTAGGTGGGAATGAGCAGTTCTTC. This encodes CASSKYSGSGVGGNEQFF.

This chain uses TRBV6-5 with TRBJ1-2; 7 nucleotides agree with TRBD1. This CDR3 spans 13 amino acids. Looked up from germline, CDR1 is MNHEY and CDR2 is SVGAGI. The trim removed 6 bases at V and 4 bases at J, leaving 5 bases unmatched. As DNA, the CDR3 is TGTGCCAGCAGCCCGGGACAGTTCTATGGCTACACCTTC. Protein product: CASSPGQFYGYTF.

The rearrangement links TRBV11-2 to TRBJ2-1; D is possibly TRBD2 (5 bases). The germline V gene encodes CDR1 SGHAT and CDR2 FQNNGV. The V end lost 3 bases, the J end lost 7 bases, and 10 bases lay between the germline ends. The CDR3 spans 13 residues. Written as DNA, the CDR3 is TGTGCCAGCAGCTTCTCAACTAGGAATGAGCAGTTCTTC. Amino acid sequence: CASSFSTRNEQFF.

This rearrangement joins TRBV27 to TRBJ2-7, with D perhaps TRBD1 (5 bases). The CDR3 spans 15 residues. V lost 0 bases and J 3 bases, leaving 12 bases between the germline ends. Germline CDR1 and CDR2: MNHEY and SMNVEV (reference sequence). As DNA, the CDR3 is TGTGCCAGCAGTTTATCGGACAACGCGCACTACGAGCAGTACTTC. This encodes CASSLSDNAHYEQYF.

The J gene is TRBJ1-5, the V gene TRBV20-1; no definite D call. Germline V lookup: CDR1 DFQATT, CDR2 SNEGSKA (reference sequence). Trimming shortened V by 1 base and J by 9 bases, and 7 bases separated the two germline ends. The CDR3 consists of 11 residues. The CDR3 sequence: CSARGVGPQHF. Written as DNA, the CDR3 is TGCAGTGCTAGAGGGGTGGGGCCCCAGCATTTT.

This clone was recorded once. The chain carries TRBV6-1 and TRBJ2-7; D is perhaps TRBD1 (6 bases). The CDR3 is 16 amino acids. CDR1 and CDR2 (germline): MNHNS, SASEGT. Trimming removed 2 bases from V and 0 bases from J, with 14 bases in between. CDR3 DNA sequence: TGTGCCAGCAGTGAATATAGGGGACAAACCTCCTACGAGCAGTACTTC. Protein product: CASSEYRGQTSYEQYF.

V usage is TRBV13 and J usage is TRBJ1-2; D is uncertain. This CDR3 region has 12 residues. Germline V CDR1 and CDR2: PRHDT, FYEKMQ (reference sequence). Trimming stripped 3 bases from V and 4 bases from J, with 6 bases between. The CDR3 coding sequence is TGTGCCAGCAGCTTGAACAGCTATGGCTACACCTTC. This translates into CASSLNSYGYTF.